This is a list of T cell receptor beta chains from one sample in a study of shared clonotypes between healthy human individuals. The data were produced by immunoSEQ multiplex PCR, yet TCRdb's version contains in-frame clones alone and is incomplete. Of around 2.3 million clones in the sample, 90% to 96% were seen once. The sequencing sample was made of naive CD4+ T cells sorted from blood. The receptors stem from a man aged 18 to 29 in good health. Each CDR3 is given with its conserved first and last residue. Fields, in order: V gene, J gene, clone size, D gene, CDR3 DNA, CDR3 protein. A D gene is named only where the DNA matches it firmly. Size is stated for part of the rows, as once, few or many counts, or as a class when the clone is expanded.

TRBV7-2	TRBJ2-7	NA	NA	TGTGCCAGCAGCTTAGTTTTTTCCTACGAGCAGTACTTC	CASSLVFSYEQYF
TRBV27	TRBJ2-5	NA	NA	TGTGCCAGCAGTTCCGCTGAGAAGACCCAGTACTTC	CASSSAEKTQYF
TRBV6-4	TRBJ2-3	once	NA	TGTGCCAGCTCCCCCAGCGGCGGCACAGATACGCAGTATTTT	CASSPSGGTDTQYF
TRBV30	TRBJ1-1	NA	NA	TGTGCCTGGAGTGGTGGGAAGGACACTGAAGCTTTCTTT	CAWSGGKDTEAFF
TRBV7-9	TRBJ1-1	NA	NA	TGTGCCAGCAGAAAGGACGGACTCTGGGGAGCTTTCTTT	CASRKDGLWGAFF
TRBV14	TRBJ2-3	once	NA	TGTGCCAGCAGCCAAGGACAGGGAGGAGATACGCAGTATTTT	CASSQGQGGDTQYF
TRBV7-9	TRBJ2-2	NA	TRBD2	TGTGCCAGCAGTGGGCTGGCGGGAGGGCCGAGGAGCGCCGGGGAGCTGTTTTTT	CASSGLAGGPRSAGELFF
TRBV6-1	TRBJ1-5	NA	NA	TGTGCCAGCACCCGGGACTACGGGGGGAATCAGCCCCAGCATTTT	CASTRDYGGNQPQHF
TRBV4-1	TRBJ2-2	NA	TRBD1	TGCGCCAGCAGAAGGGACAGGCACACCGGGGAGCTGTTTTTT	CASRRDRHTGELFF
TRBV27	TRBJ2-7	NA	TRBD1	TGTGCCAGCAGTTTATCCCCGGGACAGGGAACTTACTCCTACGAGCAGTACTTC	CASSLSPGQGTYSYEQYF
TRBV19	TRBJ2-5	NA	NA	TGTGCCAGTAGTATACAGAAAGAGACCCAGTACTTC	CASSIQKETQYF
TRBV18	TRBJ1-5	NA	TRBD1	TGTGCCAGCTCACCAATTAAGGGGGCGGAAGGCAATCAGCCCCAGCATTTT	CASSPIKGAEGNQPQHF
TRBV4-1	TRBJ2-2	NA	NA	TGCGCCAGCAGCCAAGGCGCTCTCTCAAACACCGGGGAGCTGTTTTTT	CASSQGALSNTGELFF
TRBV7-2	TRBJ2-1	NA	NA	TGTGCCAGCAGCTTAGCACTAGTTGGGCAGTTCTTC	CASSLALVGQFF
TRBV25-1	TRBJ2-1	NA	NA	TGTGCCAGCAGTGAACCGGGACCCAAATCCTACAATGAGCAGTTCTTC	CASSEPGPKSYNEQFF
TRBV5-1	TRBJ2-7	NA	TRBD2	TGCGCCAGCAGCCCGAGCGGGGGGGCCATCGAGCAGTACTTC	CASSPSGGAIEQYF
TRBV4-1	TRBJ1-2	NA	TRBD1	TGCGCCAGCAGCCAAGATCGGACAGGACCATATGGCTACACCTTC	CASSQDRTGPYGYTF
TRBV6-4	TRBJ2-3	NA	TRBD1	TGTGCCAGCAGCAGGACAGGGAGCACAGATACGCAGTATTTT	CASSRTGSTDTQYF
TRBV9	TRBJ2-7	NA	TRBD2	TGTGCCAGCAGCGTAGAGGCTAGCGGCCCCCGGTCCTGGGAGCAGTACTTC	CASSVEASGPRSWEQYF
TRBV4-1	TRBJ1-1	NA	TRBD1	TGCGCCAGCAGCCAGGAAGACAGGGGAAGACAAACTGAAGCTTTCTTT	CASSQEDRGRQTEAFF
TRBV7-3	TRBJ2-2	NA	NA	TGTGCCAGCAGCTTCGTGAACACCGGGGAGCTGTTTTTT	CASSFVNTGELFF
TRBV2	TRBJ1-2	NA	TRBD1	TGTGCCAGCAGTGACTCCAGAACTCGGACAGGGGATCCGAGCCTCTATGGCTACACCTTC	CASSDSRTRTGDPSLYGYTF